The 17 T cell receptor beta chains below were found in one sample sequenced in a study of early T cells in non-severe SARS-CoV-2 infection. TCRdb recomputed calls from the 5' RACE reads with MiXCR, one row per CDR3 protein. The repertoire holds around 81,000 distinct CDR3 sequences, with 13% to 15% as singletons. The sample was whole blood. All receptors derive from an adult who was a healthcare worker with PCR-confirmed SARS-CoV-2 infection or an uninfected control (not recorded which).

The chain recombines TRBV29-1 with TRBJ2-5, with D unclear. The ends were cut back, 7 bases at V and 3 bases at J, with 9 bases in the middle. Looked up from germline, CDR1 is SQVTM and CDR2 is ANQGSEA. The CDR3 extends over 11 amino acids. CDR3 nucleotides: TGCAGCGGGGCGGCGGAAGAGACCCAGTACTTC. Protein product: CSGAAEETQYF.

This CDR3 is CASSTGNYNEQFF. CDR3 nucleotide sequence: TGTGCCAGTAGTACCGGAAACTACAATGAGCAGTTCTTC. The chain carries TRBV19 and TRBJ2-1; D remains unclear. Trimming stripped 4 bases from V and 3 bases from J, with 7 bases between. The CDR3 loop spans 13 amino acids. Germline assignment: CDR1 LNHDA and CDR2 SQIVND (reference sequence).

This clonotype was detected ten times or more. This sequence joins TRBV19 and TRBJ2-3; a weak D match, TRBD1 (7 bases). Trimming pared 4 bases from V and 2 bases from J, leaving 13 bases between. CDR1 is LNHDA, CDR2 SQIVND, per germline (reference sequence). The CDR3 is made up of 15 amino acids. The CDR3 nucleotides are TGTGCCAGTAGTACAGGGGGGATCGTCACAGATACGCAGTATTTT. Residues: CASSTGGIVTDTQYF.

This clonotype was seen a few times. The chain is built from TRBV7-6 and TRBJ2-5; D gene ambiguous. This CDR3 has 15 amino acids. Looked up from germline, CDR1 is SGHVS and CDR2 is FNYEAQ. Trimming took 0 bases from V and 2 from J, leaving 10 bases between them. CDR3 DNA: TGTGCCAGCAGCTTAGCGGGCCTTTCTCAAGAGACCCAGTACTTC. Translated, it gives CASSLAGLSQETQYF.

There are a few counts of this clonotype. V gene TRBV7-6 combines with J gene TRBJ2-3, with D perhaps matching TRBD2 (5 bases). The ends were cut back, 3 bases at V and 4 bases at J, with 14 bases in the middle. The CDR3 is 15 amino acids. The germline V gene encodes CDR1 SGHVS and CDR2 FNYEAQ. Here the CDR3 DNA reads TGTGCCAGCAGCTTGGGAGTCGCGGGCGCAGATACGCAGTATTTT. Its translation is CASSLGVAGADTQYF. The entire variable domain, with the rest obtained from reference TRBV7-6 and TRBJ2-3, is as follows: GAGVSQSPRYKVTKRGQDVALRCDPISGHVSLYWYRQALGQGPEFLTYFNYEAQQDKSGLPNDRFSAERPEGSISTLTIQRTEQRDSAMYRCASSLGVAGADTQYFGPGTRLTVL.

This chain links TRBV7-9 with TRBJ1-4; 8 bases align to TRBD1. V gave up 3 bases and J gave up 2 bases; unmatched junction bases: 2. The CDR3 is 15 amino acids. Germline V gene sequence: CDR1 SEHNR, CDR2 FQNEAQ (reference sequence). Here the CDR3 reads CASSFGQGTNEKLFF. For the CDR3, the DNA is TGTGCCAGCAGCTTCGGACAGGGTACTAATGAAAAACTGTTTTTT.

The rearrangement links TRBV7-9 to TRBJ2-2; D tentatively reads TRBD1 or TRBD2 (5 bases each). Trimming removed 4 bases from V and 7 bases from J, with 16 bases in between. CDR1 and CDR2 (germline): SEHNR, FQNEAQ (reference sequence). The CDR3 covers 15 residues. Here the CDR3 DNA reads TGTGCCAGCAGCTCAAAAGGGGACGGACGCGGGGAGCTGTTTTTT. It is translated as CASSSKGDGRGELFF.

This clonotype was seen more than once but under ten times. CDR3 residues: CASSLVLPGGIYEQYF. The CDR3 DNA reads TGTGCCAGCAGCTTAGTTTTACCGGGGGGAATTTACGAGCAGTACTTC. The chain carries TRBV7-9 and TRBJ2-7; 7 positions match TRBD2. The CDR3 spans 16 residues. The germline V gene encodes CDR1 SEHNR and CDR2 FQNEAQ (reference sequence). The V segment lost 1 base and the J segment 4 bases; nucleotides outside the gene matches: 10.

V and J are TRBV9 and TRBJ1-1; 7 nucleotides match TRBD1. The CDR3 spans 15 residues. V lost 4 bases to trimming and J lost 4 bases; unmatched junction nucleotides: 10. Per the germline V gene, CDR1 is SGDLS and CDR2 is YYNGEE. This chain's CDR3 is CASSNGQGVVTEAFF. Written as DNA, the CDR3 is TGTGCCAGCAGCAACGGTCAGGGGGTTGTCACTGAAGCTTTCTTT.

V gene TRBV28 combines with J gene TRBJ2-1; 12 bases map to TRBD2. The CDR3 totals 15 residues. Germline CDR1 and CDR2: MDHEN and SYDVKM. The V and J ends lost 5 bases and 8 bases, in that order; junction bases with no gene match: 7. In DNA, the CDR3 is TGTGCCAGCAGTCTCCTAGCGGGGGGGCGCCATGAGCAGTTCTTC. Protein: CASSLLAGGRHEQFF. Combining the CDR3 with reference TRBV28 and TRBJ2-1 gives the whole variable domain DVKVTQSSRYLVKRTGEKVFLECVQDMDHENMFWYRQDPGLGLRLIYFSYDVKMKEKGDIPEGYSVSREKKERFSLILESASTNQTSMYLCASSLLAGGRHEQFFGPGTRLTVL.

The chain uses TRBV7-9 and TRBJ2-5; maybe TRBD2 (6 bases). The CDR3 has 15 amino acids. V shed 5 bases and J shed 3 bases, with 16 bases lying between them. The V gene's germline CDR1 is SEHNR and CDR2 FQNEAQ (reference sequence). The CDR3 DNA sequence: TGTGCCAGCAGCGAATTATCTACTAGCAAAGAGACCCAGTACTTC. Encoded protein: CASSELSTSKETQYF.

The rearrangement joins TRBV6-5 to TRBJ2-2; D is perhaps TRBD1 (6 bases). The germline V and J ends were trimmed by 6 bases and 1 base, with 9 bases remaining between them. This CDR3 is built from 14 residues. Germline V lookup: CDR1 MNHEY, CDR2 SVGAGI. The CDR3 sequence is CASSIQGNTGELFF. In DNA form, the CDR3 reads TGTGCCAGCAGCATACAGGGGAACACCGGGGAGCTGTTTTTT.

The chain has TRBV20-1 and TRBJ1-2; no definite D call. CDR1 and CDR2 (germline): DFQATT, SNEGSKA (reference sequence). V lost 0 bases to trimming and J lost 5 bases, with 19 bases between them. The CDR3 loop spans 16 amino acids. This CDR3 is CSARDRTLQPVYGYTF. DNA of the CDR3: TGCAGTGCTAGAGACCGGACCCTACAACCAGTGTATGGCTACACCTTC.

The chain combines TRBV6-6 with TRBJ1-5; D gene ambiguous. The germline V gene has CDR1 MNHNY and CDR2 SVGAGI (reference sequence). V was clipped by 4 bases and J by 5 bases, with 3 bases between them. The length of the CDR3 is 11 residues. The CDR3: CASSSDQPQHF. DNA for the CDR3: TGTGCCAGCAGTTCCGATCAGCCCCAGCATTTT.

This clonotype was seen a few times. The genes are TRBV20-1 and TRBJ2-1; unclear D gene. The CDR3 runs 13 residues. V was cut by 6 bases and J by 6 bases, with 15 bases left in between. CDR1 is DFQATT and CDR2 is SNEGSKA in the germline V gene (reference sequence). This CDR3 reads CSAPEPLGNEQFF. The CDR3 bases are TGCAGTGCCCCGGAGCCCCTAGGCAATGAGCAGTTCTTC.

The chain links TRBV20-1 to TRBJ1-5, with 7 bases matching TRBD1. With 5 bases clipped from V and 1 base from J, the junction kept 2 bases outside the gene matches. This CDR3 is 13 amino acids long. Germline CDR1 and CDR2: DFQATT and SNEGSKA (reference sequence). CDR3 nucleotide sequence: TGCAGTGCTCAGACAGGGAGCAATCAGCCCCAGCATTTT. It translates to CSAQTGSNQPQHF.

This clonotype appeared many times. The chain links TRBV6-5 to TRBJ1-6; D is undetermined. V was cut by 5 bases and J by 1 base, with 15 bases left in between. Germline CDR1 and CDR2: MNHEY and SVGAGI. This CDR3 is built from 17 residues. CDR3 residues: CASSTTGRGSYNSPLHF. The CDR3 nucleotides read TGTGCCAGCAGTACGACGGGCCGAGGGTCCTATAATTCACCCCTCCACTTT.